The rows below give T cell receptor beta chains drawn from one sample of a study of shared clonotypes between healthy human individuals. Measured with immunoSEQ multiplex PCR; TCRdb has only the in-frame clones, and not every one. The top ten clones hold 12% of a sample with around 530,000 clones, around 80% of them seen once. Sample: PBMCs. The source of these receptors is a woman in her forties in good health. Some clones in this sample may be carry-over from other donors' samples. Each CDR3 is given without its conserved first and last residue. Part of the rows lack a size; the others show once, few, many or a class for expanded clones.

>TRBV30|many|10
AWSGPPGEQF
>TRBV7-9|.|13
ASSLSGQGSDEQY
>TRBV11-2|once|10
ASSSQGRGYT
>TRBV19|.|13
ASSIGQGAPYEQY
>TRBV28|.|11
ASGRQGNYGYT
>TRBV27|few|13
ASGSLAGLYNEQF
>TRBV10-3|few|13
AISDLTGEGQPQH
>TRBV28|.|16
ASSLLPWDVYSNQPQH
>TRBV7-2|many|12
ASSSSSGTSEQY
>TRBV5-1|.|12
ASSLGEETGELF
>TRBV7-3|.|10
ASSFYTGELF
>TRBV29-1|.|10
SVEGLVDEQF
>TRBV28|.|11
ASSPTENTEAF
>TRBV7-2|.|13
ASSLKGGGYNEQF
>TRBV15|.|13
ATSRGEGETDTQY
>TRBV28|.|11
ASSPTSTHEQY
>TRBV28|.|13
ASSSWGGKSPEAF
>TRBV28|.|17
ASSLFGGGRGSLTDTQY
>TRBV2|once|11
ASLRTAGAEAF
>TRBV7-6|.|12
ASSLVGVVDTQY
>TRBV27|.|10
ASGGAKYEQY
>TRBV7-2|.|12
ASSLDWSADTQY
>TRBV4-3|few|14
ASSQELAGAPNEQF
>TRBV16|.|13
ASSQPQGGHTEAF
>TRBV21-1|.|12
ASSKRGQQETQY
>TRBV2|.|13
ASSELASSHQPQH
>TRBV5-1|.|12
ASSLKMNQETQY
>TRBV30|.|14
AWTQPGGYSNQPQH
>TRBV13|.|14
ASSLGTSGSQETQY
>TRBV11-2|few|11
ASSLVGSTEAF
>TRBV6-6|.|12
ASSYQTGTGELF
>TRBV7-9|few|11
ASSLVSTDTQY
>TRBV6-1|.|13
ASSPNRGQTGELF
>TRBV6-1|.|12
ASSEVGVREKLF
>TRBV28|.|13
ASRAVGTAGETQY
>TRBV30|.|11
AWGNSGTAEQY